The clone carrying this T cell receptor (beta chain) was observed a few times. The antigen is not known. This entry is derived from a study of follicular helper T cells after annual influenza vaccination. Broader study findings: ICOS+CD38+ cTfh clonality tracked population frequency, and its change tracked circulating plasmablast change. Yearly vaccinations repeatedly recalled conserved clonotypes in ICOS+CD38+ cTfh.

Assay: immunoSEQ multiplex PCR; the TCRdb copy retains only in-frame clones and omits some. Of 9,500 to 13,000 clones listed, over 70% were seen once; the top ten hold approximately 3.3%. Time point of the sample: 2015-2016 season, pre-vaccination. Sorted blood CD4 subsets were sequenced before and after adults received seasonal inactivated influenza vaccine. CDR1 is SGHRS, CDR2 YFSETQ, per germline. V was pared by 0 bases and J by 3 bases, with 2 bases of the junction left unmatched. The CDR3 covers 15 residues. The source was CXCR5+ CD38- circulating T follicular helper cells from blood, collected on the day of influenza vaccination. Subset denoted: circulating Tfh, non-naive CD4+CXCR5+PD-1+ (ICOS+CD38+ or ICOS-CD38-). The chain employs TRBV5-1 and TRBJ2-3, with TRBD2 matching over 9 bases. The receptor was derived from an adult who received the influenza vaccine. DNA of the CDR3: TGCGCCAGCAGCTTGGGGCTAGCGGGGACAGATACGCAGTATTTT. Translation gives CASSLGLAGTDTQYF.